The T cell receptor (beta chain) described here comes from a study of identical twins. Notes on the study in general: Conclusions were drawn cross-sectionally by statistical analysis, without following the same donors.

TCRdb ran MiXCR on the 5' RACE reads and lists one entry per CDR3 protein. Of about 790,000 distinct CDR3 sequences listed, about 20% are singletons. In regard to this clonotype: Its antigen is currently unknown.

The sample was also linked to a second study, of T cells expressing NK-cell markers. Per that paper: Sorted CD3+CD56+NKG2C+, CD3+CD56+NKG2C- and CD3+CD56-NKG2C+ T cells supplied TCR beta repertoires. Dominant NKG2C+ clonotypes in a handful of donors made up about 1.0-7.0% of CD8+ T cells. Once again these clonotypes came out on top in the CD3+CD56-NKG2C+ fraction of several donors.

Sample: PBMCs. The TCR originated in a woman aged 18-29 years in good health.

The CDR3 sequence: CAIREGGYTF. CDR3 nucleotide sequence: TGTGCCATCAGGGAAGGTGGCTACACCTTC. This chain connects TRBV10-3 to TRBJ1-2; no reliable D call. Germline lookup yields CDR1 ENHRY and CDR2 SYGVKD. The length of the CDR3 is 10 residues. The V end lost 6 bases, the J end lost 7 bases, and 6 bases lay between the germline ends.